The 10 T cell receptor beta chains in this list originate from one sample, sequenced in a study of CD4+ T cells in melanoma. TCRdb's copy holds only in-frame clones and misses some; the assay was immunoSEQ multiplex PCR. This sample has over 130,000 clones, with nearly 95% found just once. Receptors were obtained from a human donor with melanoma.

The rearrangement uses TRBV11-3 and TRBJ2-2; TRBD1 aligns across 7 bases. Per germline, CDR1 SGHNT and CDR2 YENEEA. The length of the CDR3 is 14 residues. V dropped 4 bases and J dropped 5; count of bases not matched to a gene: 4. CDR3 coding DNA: TGTGCCAGCAGCTCTCTACAGGGGACCGGGGAGCTGTTTTTT. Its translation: CASSSLQGTGELFF.

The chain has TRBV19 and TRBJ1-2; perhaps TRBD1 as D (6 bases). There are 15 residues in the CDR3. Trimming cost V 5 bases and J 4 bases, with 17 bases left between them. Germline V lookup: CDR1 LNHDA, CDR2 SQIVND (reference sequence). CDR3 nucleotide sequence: TGTGCCAGTAGTCTGAGCGCGACAGGTTTCTATGGCTACACCTTC. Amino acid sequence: CASSLSATGFYGYTF.

The CDR3 loop is CACSRDRDTEAFF. In DNA, the CDR3 is TGTGCCTGTTCTAGGGACAGGGACACTGAAGCTTTCTTT. V gene TRBV30 combines with J gene TRBJ1-1, with 9 bases aligning to TRBD1. V shed 6 bases, J shed 3 bases, and the junction held 5 bases outside the gene matches. Germline values: CDR1 GTSNPN, CDR2 SVGIG (reference sequence). The CDR3 is 13 amino acids.

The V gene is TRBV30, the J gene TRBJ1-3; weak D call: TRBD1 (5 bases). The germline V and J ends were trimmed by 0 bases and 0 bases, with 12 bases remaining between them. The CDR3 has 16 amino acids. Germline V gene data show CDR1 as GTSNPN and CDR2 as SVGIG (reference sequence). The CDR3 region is CAWSVRGTLSGNTIYF. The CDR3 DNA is TGTGCCTGGAGTGTACGAGGGACCCTCTCTGGAAACACCATATATTTT. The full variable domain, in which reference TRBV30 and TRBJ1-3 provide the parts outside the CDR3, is SQTIHQWPATLVQPVGSPLSLECTVEGTSNPNLYWYRQAAGRGLQLLFYSVGIGQISSEVPQNLSASRPQDRQFILSSKKLLLSDSGFYLCAWSVRGTLSGNTIYFGEGSWLTVV.

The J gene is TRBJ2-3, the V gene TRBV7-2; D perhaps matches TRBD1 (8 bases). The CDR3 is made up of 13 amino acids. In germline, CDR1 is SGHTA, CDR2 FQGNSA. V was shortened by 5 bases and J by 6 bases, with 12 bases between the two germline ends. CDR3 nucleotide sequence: TGTGCCAGCAGCGTACAGGGGGGGGATACGCAGTATTTT. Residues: CASSVQGGDTQYF.

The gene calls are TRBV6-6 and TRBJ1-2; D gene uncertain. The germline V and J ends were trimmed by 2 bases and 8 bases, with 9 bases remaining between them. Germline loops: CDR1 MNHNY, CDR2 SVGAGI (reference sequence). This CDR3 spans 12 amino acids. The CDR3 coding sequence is TGTGCCAGCAGTTACCCCCGGGAGGGCTACACCTTC. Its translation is CASSYPREGYTF.

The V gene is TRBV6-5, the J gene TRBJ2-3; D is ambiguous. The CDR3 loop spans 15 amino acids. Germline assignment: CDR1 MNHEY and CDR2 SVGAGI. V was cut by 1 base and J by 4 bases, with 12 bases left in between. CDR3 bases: TGTGCCAGCAGTTACTTCCCGTCGGTCGCAGATACGCAGTATTTT. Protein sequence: CASSYFPSVADTQYF.

The CDR3 nucleotides are TGTGCCAGCAGCCCGGGGGGAGGAGACTACGAGCAGTACTTC. It yields the protein CASSPGGGDYEQYF. The chain links TRBV5-5 to TRBJ2-7, with 7 bases that match TRBD2. Germline CDR1 reads SGHKS; CDR2 reads YYEKEE (reference sequence). The V and J ends lost 4 bases and 3 bases, in that order; junction bases with no gene match: 7. The CDR3 covers 14 residues.

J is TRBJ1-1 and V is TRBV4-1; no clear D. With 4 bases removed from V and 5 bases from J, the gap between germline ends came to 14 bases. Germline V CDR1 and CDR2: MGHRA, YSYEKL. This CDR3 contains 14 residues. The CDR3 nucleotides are TGCGCCAGCAGCCGAGGACCACTCGAAACTGAAGCTTTCTTT. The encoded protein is CASSRGPLETEAFF.

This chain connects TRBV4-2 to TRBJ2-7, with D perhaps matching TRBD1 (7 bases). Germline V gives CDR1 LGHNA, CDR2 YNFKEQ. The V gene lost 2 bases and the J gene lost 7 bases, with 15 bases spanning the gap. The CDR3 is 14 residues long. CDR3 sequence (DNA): TGTGCCAGCAGCCAACGGCAGGGGGGCGCAGAGCAGTACTTC. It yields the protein CASSQRQGGAEQYF.